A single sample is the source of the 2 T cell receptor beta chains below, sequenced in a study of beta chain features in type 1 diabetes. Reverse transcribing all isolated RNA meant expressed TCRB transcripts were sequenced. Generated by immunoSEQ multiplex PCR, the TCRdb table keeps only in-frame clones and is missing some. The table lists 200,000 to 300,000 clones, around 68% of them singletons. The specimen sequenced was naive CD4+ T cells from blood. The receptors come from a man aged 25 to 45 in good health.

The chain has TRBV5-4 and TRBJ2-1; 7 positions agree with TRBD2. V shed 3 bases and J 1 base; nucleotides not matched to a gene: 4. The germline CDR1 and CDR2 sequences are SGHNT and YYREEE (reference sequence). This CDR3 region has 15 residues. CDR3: CASSSSGTSYNEQFF. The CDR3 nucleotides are TGTGCCAGCAGCTCGAGCGGGACTTCCTACAATGAGCAGTTCTTC.

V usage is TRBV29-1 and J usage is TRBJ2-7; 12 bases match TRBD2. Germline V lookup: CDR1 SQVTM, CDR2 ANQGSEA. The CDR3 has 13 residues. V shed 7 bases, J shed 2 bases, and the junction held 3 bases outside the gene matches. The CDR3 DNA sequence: TGCAGCGGTAGACTAGCGGGAGCCTACGAGCAGTACTTC. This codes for CSGRLAGAYEQYF.